Following are 29 T cell receptor beta chains from one sample sequenced in a study of cytomegalovirus exposure and HLA in healthy donors (dated by TCRdb to about 2017). The library was prepared using the immunoSEQ multiplex PCR assay. The multiplex PCR relied on a mix of 60 forward primers for TCR Vbeta segments and 13 reverse primers for TCR Jbeta segments. Imported from immuneACCESS, the table was reduced by TCRdb to in-frame sequences with V and J called. These copies leave out some clones; in studies compared against another copy, an unresolved V gene accounts for under half, and the cause of the remainder is not known. This sample lists 150,000 to 200,000 clones; about four fifths were detected once. 6% of the sample is in the top ten clones. Sequencing was performed on PBMCs. The receptors here all came from a woman aged 30 to 39 in good health and CMV-seropositive.

The V gene is TRBV5-4, the J gene TRBJ1-2, with TRBD1 matching 7 bases. The length of the CDR3 is 15 residues. With 2 bases clipped from V and 1 base from J, the junction kept 5 bases outside the gene matches. CDR1 SGHNT and CDR2 YYREEE come from the germline V gene (reference sequence). In DNA form, the CDR3 reads TGTGCCAGCAGCTTCCGCCAGGGGGGTAACTATGGCTACACCTTC. Protein: CASSFRQGGNYGYTF.

The rearrangement links TRBV19 to TRBJ2-6; D not resolved. Looked up from germline, CDR1 is LNHDA and CDR2 is SQIVND (reference sequence). The CDR3 has 16 amino acids. Trimming pared 3 bases from V and 2 bases from J, leaving 11 bases between. The CDR3 loop reads CASSMSDTPGANVLTF. The CDR3 coding sequence is TGTGCCAGTAGTATGTCAGACACTCCTGGGGCCAACGTCCTGACTTTC.

J is TRBJ2-1 and V is TRBV5-4, with D perhaps matching TRBD2 (6 bases). The CDR3 consists of 13 residues. In germline, CDR1 is SGHNT, CDR2 YYREEE (reference sequence). V was shortened by 4 bases and J by 3 bases, with 8 bases between the two germline ends. CDR3 sequence reads: CASSTGDYNEQFF. The DNA for the CDR3 is TGTGCCAGCAGCACGGGGGACTACAATGAGCAGTTCTTC.

The chain has TRBV14 and TRBJ2-6; no firm D call. The CDR3 runs to 17 residues. V dropped 0 bases and J dropped 0 bases, with 9 bases sitting between them. CDR1 SGHDN and CDR2 FVKESK come from the germline V gene. The CDR3 coding sequence is TGTGCCAGCAGCCAAGACCCACCTAGCTCTGGGGCCAACGTCCTGACTTTC. Amino acid sequence: CASSQDPPSSGANVLTF.

V is TRBV5-6 and J is TRBJ2-3; TRBD1 is a possible D gene (6 bases). CDR1 is SGHDT, CDR2 YYEEEE, per germline. This CDR3 comprises 14 residues. V shed 4 bases and J shed 4 bases, with 13 bases lying between them. In nucleotides, the CDR3 is TGTGCCAGCAGCCAAACAGGGATGGCAGATACGCAGTATTTT. It yields the protein CASSQTGMADTQYF.

The chain couples TRBV6-4 to TRBJ2-6, with 7 nucleotides matching TRBD2. With 4 bases clipped from V and 0 bases from J, the junction kept 3 bases outside the gene matches. The CDR3 sequence is 16 residues long. Germline V gives CDR1 MRHNA, CDR2 SNTAGT. The CDR3 sequence is CASSGGGSSGANVLTF. The CDR3 DNA sequence: TGTGCCAGCAGTGGAGGCGGGAGCTCTGGGGCCAACGTCCTGACTTTC.

The J gene is TRBJ2-7, the V gene TRBV7-2; D not resolved. In germline, CDR1 is SGHTA, CDR2 FQGNSA. V was trimmed by 0 bases and J by 1 base, leaving 10 bases between them. The CDR3 length is 15 residues. In nucleotides, the CDR3 is TGTGCCAGCAGCTTAGCATTAGATTCGTCCTACGAGCAGTACTTC. Its translation is CASSLALDSSYEQYF.

V and J are TRBV10-2 and TRBJ1-5; TRBD1 is a possible D gene (5 bases). The CDR3 runs to 14 residues. Germline V gene sequence: CDR1 WSHSY, CDR2 SAAADI. V lost 2 bases to trimming and J lost 7 bases, with 12 bases between them. CDR3 protein: CASSERGFGQPQHF. For the CDR3, the DNA is TGCGCCAGCAGTGAGCGGGGGTTCGGCCAGCCCCAGCATTTT.

The chain has TRBV7-9 and TRBJ1-6; no clear D gene. CDR3 size: 16 residues. Germline V gene sequence: CDR1 SEHNR, CDR2 FQNEAQ (reference sequence). Trimming cost V 5 bases and J 4 bases, with 15 bases left between them. CDR3 nucleotides: TGTGCCAGCAGCCCCCTCACGACGGGATATAATTCACCCCTCCACTTT. Translation gives CASSPLTTGYNSPLHF.

This clone was counted only a few times. The chain couples TRBV4-1 to TRBJ2-7, with 8 bases identical to TRBD2. There are 16 residues in the CDR3. The V gene's germline CDR1 is MGHRA and CDR2 YSYEKL. Trimming took 4 bases from V and 5 from J; bases not matched to a gene: 13. CDR3 sequence (DNA): TGCGCCAGCAGCCGACCCACCGGGACTAGAGGCCACGAGCAGTACTTC. Its protein is CASSRPTGTRGHEQYF.

The chain recombines TRBV27 with TRBJ2-7; TRBD1 matches 11 bases. The CDR3 consists of 16 residues. Germline V gene lookup returns CDR1 MNHEY and CDR2 SMNVEV (reference sequence). The V segment lost 6 bases and the J segment 0 bases; nucleotides outside the gene matches: 7. The CDR3 DNA follows: TGTGCCAGCAGCGGGACAGGGGGACGCGTCTCCTACGAGCAGTACTTC. Its protein product is CASSGTGGRVSYEQYF.

A few counts support this clone. Different DNA sequences within this sample yield the same CDR3. The chain couples TRBV5-6 to TRBJ1-5; D ambiguous. V shed 4 bases and J shed 2 bases, with 7 bases lying between them. This CDR3 has 13 residues. CDR1 is SGHDT and CDR2 is YYEEEE in the germline V gene. The CDR3 DNA reads TGTGCCAGCAGCCCCAGTGGCAATCAGCCCCAGCATTTT. This translates into CASSPSGNQPQHF.

V gene TRBV14 combines with J gene TRBJ2-1; maybe TRBD2 (6 bases). Germline CDR1 is SGHDN and CDR2 is FVKESK. The CDR3 runs 13 residues. Trimming removed 1 base at V and 9 bases at J, with 10 bases between. CDR3 sequence (DNA): TGTGCCAGCAGCCAAGCGAGGGGAGGTGAGCAGTTCTTC. Translated: CASSQARGGEQFF. The full variable domain, in which reference TRBV14 and TRBJ2-1 provide the parts outside the CDR3, is EAGVTQFPSHSVIEKGQTVTLRCDPISGHDNLYWYRRVMGKEIKFLLHFVKESKQDESGMPNNRFLAERTGGTYSTLKVQPAELEDSGVYFCASSQARGGEQFFGPGTRLTVL.

The genes are TRBV6-6 and TRBJ2-3, with TRBD2 as a possible D gene (7 bases). V was cut by 2 bases and J by 2 bases, with 8 bases left in between. This CDR3 contains 14 residues. The germline gives CDR1 MNHNY, CDR2 SVGAGI (reference sequence). CDR3 nucleotide sequence: TGTGCCAGCAGTTACGCGGGGGCCACAGATACGCAGTATTTT. It yields the protein CASSYAGATDTQYF.

V usage is TRBV5-6 and J usage is TRBJ1-2; no reliable D call. V was clipped by 4 bases and J by 5 bases, with 9 bases between them. Germline V gives CDR1 SGHDT, CDR2 YYEEEE. CDR3 size: 12 residues. Here the CDR3 DNA reads TGTGCCAGCAGCCCGGGGAGTTATGGCTACACCTTC. Translation: CASSPGSYGYTF.

The V gene is TRBV4-2, the J gene TRBJ2-5, with 10 bases fitting TRBD2. J gave up 2 bases and V 0 bases, and 6 bases lay outside the gene matches. CDR1 LGHNA and CDR2 YNFKEQ come from the germline V gene. The CDR3 sequence is 17 residues long. This chain's CDR3 is CASSQDRLAGDQETQYF. The CDR3 nucleotides read TGTGCCAGCAGCCAAGATCGGCTAGCGGGGGATCAAGAGACCCAGTACTTC.

The rearrangement uses TRBV19 and TRBJ2-7, with D possibly TRBD1 on 6 matching bases. Germline assignment: CDR1 LNHDA and CDR2 SQIVND (reference sequence). The CDR3 covers 16 residues. The V end lost 2 bases, the J end lost 0 bases, and 14 bases lay between the germline ends. The CDR3 region is CASSIMGRDNSYEQYF. The CDR3 DNA reads TGTGCCAGTAGTATAATGGGACGGGACAACTCCTACGAGCAGTACTTC. Using reference TRBV19 and TRBJ2-7 for the parts outside the CDR3, the full variable domain is DGGITQSPKYLFRKEGQNVTLSCEQNLNHDAMYWYRQDPGQGLRLIYYSQIVNDFQKGDIAEGYSVSREKKESFPLTVTSAQKNPTAFYLCASSIMGRDNSYEQYFGPGTRLTVT.

The V gene is TRBV21-1, the J gene TRBJ2-1; no DNA check was done on the table's D call, TRBD2. TRBV21-1 is annotated as a pseudogene. The CDR3 runs 15 residues. The CDR3 DNA sequence: TGTGCCAGCATAGGACTAGCGGGGGGCAACAATGAGCAGTTCTTC. Its translation: CASIGLAGGNNEQFF.

The genes are TRBV5-1 and TRBJ1-2; a possible D gene is TRBD1 (6 bases). The V gene lost 4 bases and the J gene lost 6 bases, with 16 bases spanning the gap. The CDR3 is 14 residues long. CDR1 is SGHRS and CDR2 is YFSETQ in the germline V gene. The CDR3 protein is CASSLMTGDHGYTF. The CDR3 nucleotides are TGCGCCAGCAGCCTGATGACAGGAGACCATGGCTACACCTTC.

The V gene is TRBV28, the J gene TRBJ2-4; 7 nucleotides align to TRBD2. V lost 3 bases and J lost 0; bases outside the gene matches: 17. This CDR3 has 20 amino acids. Per germline, CDR1 MDHEN and CDR2 SYDVKM. CDR3 nucleotides: TGTGCCAGCAGTTTTAGCCCGGCTAGCGGAGGGGCTTTAGCCAAAAACATTCAGTACTTC. This translates into CASSFSPASGGALAKNIQYF. The full variable domain, with the rest looked up from reference TRBV28 and TRBJ2-4, is DVKVTQSSRYLVKRTGEKVFLECVQDMDHENMFWYRQDPGLGLRLIYFSYDVKMKEKGDIPEGYSVSREKKERFSLILESASTNQTSMYLCASSFSPASGGALAKNIQYFGAGTRLSVL.

The chain carries TRBV9 and TRBJ2-5; 8 bases agree with TRBD2. The CDR3 covers 14 residues. Trimming removed 4 bases from V and 2 bases from J; junction bases left unmatched: 4. Germline-derived CDR1 and CDR2 are SGDLS and YYNGEE. The CDR3 region has the DNA TGTGCCAGCAGCTCCGGACTAGCACAAGAGACCCAGTACTTC. As protein: CASSSGLAQETQYF.

This chain joins TRBV28 and TRBJ2-3, with D unresolved. The V gene lost 3 bases and the J gene lost 6 bases, with 13 bases spanning the gap. CDR3 length: 14 residues. The germline V gene has CDR1 MDHEN and CDR2 SYDVKM. CDR3 protein: CASSFRWAFDTQYF. The CDR3 coding sequence is TGTGCCAGCAGTTTCCGATGGGCGTTCGATACGCAGTATTTT.

The rearrangement joins TRBV10-1 to TRBJ2-1; D may be TRBD2 (6 bases). The CDR3 runs 15 residues. Germline lookup yields CDR1 WNHNN and CDR2 SYGVQD (reference sequence). Trimming stripped 3 bases from V and 6 bases from J, with 15 bases between. As DNA, the CDR3 is TGCGCCAGCAGTGAACCGGGACTTCCCTCCAATGAGCAGTTCTTC. Residues: CASSEPGLPSNEQFF.

This rearrangement joins TRBV5-5 to TRBJ2-1; D remains unclear. V lost 0 bases and J 8 bases, leaving 9 bases between the germline ends. This CDR3 is built from 13 residues. The germline gives CDR1 SGHKS, CDR2 YYEKEE (reference sequence). This CDR3 reads CASSLGAPHEQFF. CDR3 DNA: TGTGCCAGCAGCTTGGGGGCCCCCCATGAGCAGTTCTTC.

The chain uses TRBV23-1 and TRBJ2-7, with D possibly TRBD1 on 5 matching bases. TRBV23-1 is known as an ORF, though its function is uncertain. Trimming shortened V by 1 base and J by 2 bases, and 18 bases separated the two germline ends. The CDR3 contains 17 residues. In DNA, the CDR3 is TGCGCCAGCAGTCAATTAATGTGGGGCGGCCGAACCTACGAGCAGTACTTC. Its translation: CASSQLMWGGRTYEQYF.

This chain connects TRBV18 to TRBJ2-3; 11 positions agree with TRBD1. CDR1 is KGHSH, CDR2 LQKENI, per germline. With 3 bases clipped from V and 5 bases from J, the junction kept 4 bases outside the gene matches. The CDR3 spans 15 residues. The DNA for the CDR3 is TGTGCCAGCTCACCCGGACAGGGGGCGATAGATACGCAGTATTTT. As protein: CASSPGQGAIDTQYF.

This clone was counted between two and nine times. The junction departs from the called germline gene at one end, perhaps through a read error. The genes are TRBV13 and TRBJ1-1; TRBD1 is a possible D gene (5 bases). The CDR3 is 15 residues long. Germline CDR1 PRHDT, CDR2 FYEKMQ (reference sequence). CDR3 DNA sequence: TGTGCCAGCAGCCTAGGGCGGCAGGGTGAGTCGGGAGCTTTCTTT. This encodes CASSLGRQGESGAFF.

The chain employs TRBV10-1 and TRBJ2-3, with TRBD2 matching 12 bases. Per germline, CDR1 WNHNN and CDR2 SYGVQD (reference sequence). With V trimmed by 0 bases and J by 3 bases, 1 base remained unmatched. CDR3 size: 16 residues. CDR3 coding DNA: TGCGCCAGCAGTGAGTCGACTAGCGGGGGAACAGATACGCAGTATTTT. This encodes CASSESTSGGTDTQYF.

This clone was seen only a few times. The chain joins TRBV11-2 to TRBJ2-7; 7 bases match TRBD2. Per the germline V gene, CDR1 is SGHAT and CDR2 is FQNNGV. This CDR3 contains 15 residues. V lost 6 bases and J lost 5; bases outside the gene matches: 13. As DNA, the CDR3 is TGTGCCAGCAGATTTCGGGACCGGGACTACCACGAGCAGTACTTC. Amino acids: CASRFRDRDYHEQYF.